Below are 11 T cell receptor beta chains sequenced from a single sample in a study of cytomegalovirus exposure and HLA in healthy donors. PCR employed 60 Vbeta and 13 Jbeta primers. Data came from immunoSEQ multiplex PCR; TCRdb stores just in-frame clones and leaves some out. The sample contains around 220,000 clones, roughly four fifths of which appear only once. The source material was PBMCs. The receptors derive from a girl aged 10 to 17 in good health and CMV-seronegative.

This chain links TRBV18 with TRBJ1-1, with a tentative D call TRBD1 (5 bases). V lost 6 bases to trimming and J lost 1 base, with 12 bases between them. The CDR3 runs 14 residues. CDR1 and CDR2 (germline): KGHSH, LQKENI. The CDR3 sequence is CASSPNTGNTEAFF. The CDR3 DNA reads TGTGCCAGCTCTCCAAATACAGGGAACACTGAAGCTTTCTTT.

The V call is TRBV6-1, the J call TRBJ1-4; possibly TRBD1 for D (6 bases). The CDR3 is made up of 14 amino acids. Trimming shortened V by 8 bases and J by 7 bases, and 17 bases separated the two germline ends. Germline V CDR1 and CDR2: MNHNS, SASEGT. The DNA for the CDR3 is TGTGCCAGCCTGGCGGGGGGCATAAGTGAAAAACTGTTTTTT. Translated, it gives CASLAGGISEKLFF.

The chain combines TRBV5-1 with TRBJ1-2; tentative D call: TRBD1 (6 bases). Per germline, CDR1 SGHRS and CDR2 YFSETQ. The CDR3 length is 15 residues. V was pared by 0 bases and J by 8 bases, with 17 bases between. The CDR3 loop is CASSLGRRGVGGYTF. The CDR3 DNA is TGCGCCAGCAGCTTGGGGCGCAGGGGCGTAGGGGGCTACACCTTC. Full variable domain (missing parts from reference TRBV5-1 and TRBJ1-2): KAGVTQTPRYLIKTRGQQVTLSCSPISGHRSVSWYQQTPGQGLQFLFEYFSETQRNKGNFPGRFSGRQFSNSRSEMNVSTLELGDSALYLCASSLGRRGVGGYTFGSGTRLTVV.

This chain uses TRBV9 with TRBJ1-1; D is unclear. CDR1 and CDR2 from the germline V gene are SGDLS and YYNGEE. The V and J ends lost 4 bases and 6 bases respectively, with 13 bases between them. The CDR3 is made up of 13 amino acids. CDR3 residues: CASSSPQSPEAFF. The CDR3 bases are TGTGCCAGCAGCAGTCCACAGAGCCCTGAAGCTTTCTTT.

The chain recombines TRBV30 with TRBJ2-7; tentatively, D is TRBD2 (5 bases). Between the trimmed V and J ends, which lost 1 base and 6 bases, there was a span of 16 bases. CDR3 length: 14 amino acids. In germline, CDR1 is GTSNPN, CDR2 SVGIG (reference sequence). The CDR3 sequence: CAWSARDRVTEQYF. The CDR3 coding sequence is TGTGCCTGGAGTGCCCGGGATCGAGTTACCGAGCAGTACTTC.

This clone was seen a handful of times. This chain uses TRBV7-8 with TRBJ2-7, with D maybe TRBD1 (6 bases). The germline V and J ends were trimmed by 5 bases and 3 bases, with 14 bases remaining between them. The CDR3 covers 14 residues. The V gene's germline CDR1 is SGHVS and CDR2 FQNEAQ. The CDR3 loop reads CASSQSGQSYEQYF. For the CDR3, the DNA is TGTGCCAGCAGCCAATCCGGACAGAGCTACGAGCAGTACTTC.

This chain joins TRBV10-1 and TRBJ1-3; D ambiguous. The CDR3 loop spans 15 amino acids. From germline, CDR1 is WNHNN and CDR2 SYGVQD (reference sequence). The V gene lost 11 bases and the J gene lost 0 bases, with 17 bases spanning the gap. CDR3 in DNA: TGCGCCCTAATCCGGGTCTGTACCTCTGGAAACACCATATATTTT. Its protein product is CALIRVCTSGNTIYF.

This clone has a handful of counts. This chain links TRBV6-5 with TRBJ1-1; a possible D gene is TRBD1 (6 bases). Germline CDR1 and CDR2: MNHEY and SVGAGI. CDR3 length equals 15 residues. V lost 6 bases, J lost 0 bases, and 14 bases lay in between. As DNA, the CDR3 is TGTGCCAGCAGACCCCGACAGGTTTTGAACACTGAAGCTTTCTTT. Translated: CASRPRQVLNTEAFF.

V and J are TRBV5-1 and TRBJ2-5, with 8 nucleotides matching TRBD2. J gave up 5 bases and V 2 bases, and 11 bases lay outside the gene matches. CDR1 and CDR2 (germline): SGHRS, YFSETQ. CDR3 length: 16 amino acids. The CDR3 nucleotides read TGCGCCAGCAGCTTAGGTTCCGGCGGGAGGACCGAGACCCAGTACTTC. Translating gives CASSLGSGGRTETQYF. Variable domain in full (rest from reference TRBV5-1 and TRBJ2-5): KAGVTQTPRYLIKTRGQQVTLSCSPISGHRSVSWYQQTPGQGLQFLFEYFSETQRNKGNFPGRFSGRQFSNSRSEMNVSTLELGDSALYLCASSLGSGGRTETQYFGPGTRLLVL.

The CDR3 reads CASTAREANEKLFF. In DNA, the CDR3 is TGTGCCAGTACCGCGAGGGAGGCTAATGAAAAACTGTTTTTT. V is TRBV19 and J is TRBJ1-4; D gene unclear. This CDR3 comprises 14 residues. The V gene's germline CDR1 is LNHDA and CDR2 SQIVND (reference sequence). Trimming left V 7 bases short and J 3 bases short, with 12 bases between.

V usage is TRBV5-6 and J usage is TRBJ1-4; tentative D call: TRBD1 (5 bases). Germline V gene lookup returns CDR1 SGHDT and CDR2 YYEEEE. V gave up 0 bases and J gave up 3 bases, with 12 bases separating them. The CDR3 has 16 residues. The CDR3 DNA follows: TGTGCCAGCAGCTTGGGCCCCCCAGGGTCTAATGAAAAACTGTTTTTT. Protein sequence: CASSLGPPGSNEKLFF.